This entry concerns a single T cell receptor (beta chain). Antigen: not known. This sample is part of a study of cytomegalovirus exposure and HLA in healthy donors. Study context: The platform used for the roughly 130 validation repertoires matched that of the 666 first-cohort repertoires, a later analysis reported.

While the first cohort had 600 to 750 subjects, the donors belonged to the separate validation cohort of 100 to 150 subjects. V was pared by 4 bases and J by 5 bases, with 15 bases of the junction left unmatched. Germline V gene lookup returns CDR1 GTSNPN and CDR2 SVGIG (reference sequence). This CDR3 spans 16 amino acids. Findings of the study overall: The study put around 180 TCR beta chains on its list as cytomegalovirus-associated.

The method was immunoSEQ multiplex PCR; TCRdb's version includes in-frame clones alone and lacks a portion of them. The sample carries approximately 70,000 clones, roughly 94% recorded once. The clonotype originates from a woman aged 18-29 years in good health and CMV-seronegative. Sequencing input: PBMCs. The chain joins TRBV30 to TRBJ1-2; 8 positions match TRBD1. CDR3 in DNA: TGTGCCTGGACCCGATCCCCGGACAGGGCAGGTTATGGCTACACCTTC. Its translation: CAWTRSPDRAGYGYTF.